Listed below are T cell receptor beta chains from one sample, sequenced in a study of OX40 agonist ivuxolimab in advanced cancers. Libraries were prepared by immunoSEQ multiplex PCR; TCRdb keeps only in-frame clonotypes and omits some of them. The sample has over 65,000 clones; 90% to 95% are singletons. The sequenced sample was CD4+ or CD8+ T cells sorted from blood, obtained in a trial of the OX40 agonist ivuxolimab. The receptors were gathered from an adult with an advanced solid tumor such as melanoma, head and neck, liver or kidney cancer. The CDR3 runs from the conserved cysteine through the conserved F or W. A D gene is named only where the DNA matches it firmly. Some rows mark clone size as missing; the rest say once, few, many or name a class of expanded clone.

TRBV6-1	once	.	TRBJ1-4	CASSEYQGGNEKLFF	TGTGCCAGCAGTGAATATCAGGGAGGAAATGAAAAACTGTTTTTT
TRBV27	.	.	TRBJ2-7	CASSLSYTDGYEQYF	TGTGCCAGCAGTTTATCTTATACGGACGGATACGAGCAGTACTTC
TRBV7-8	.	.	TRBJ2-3	CASSPHQAYWAVGRSDTQYF	TGTGCCAGCAGCCCCCACCAGGCGTACTGGGCTGTAGGTCGGTCAGATACGCAGTATTTT
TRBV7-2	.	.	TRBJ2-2	CASSLGRLGGADTGELFF	TGTGCCAGCAGTCTAGGGCGTTTAGGGGGGGCTGACACCGGGGAGCTGTTTTTT
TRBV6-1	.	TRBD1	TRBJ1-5	CASRAGTGNDQPQHF	TGTGCCAGCAGGGCCGGGACAGGGAATGACCAGCCCCAGCATTTT
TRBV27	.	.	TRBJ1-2	CASSFLDTSQGYTF	TGTGCCAGCAGTTTTTTGGACACCAGCCAGGGCTACACCTTC
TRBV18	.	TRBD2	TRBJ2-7	CASSPNREVRGQYF	TGTGCCAGCTCACCTAACCGGGAGGTCCGGGGGCAGTACTTC
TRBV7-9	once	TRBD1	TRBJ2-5	CASSTGQVPVGTQYF	TGTGCCAGCAGCACCGGACAGGTCCCAGTTGGGACCCAGTACTTC
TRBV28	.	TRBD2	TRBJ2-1	CASRPAGGRYNEQFF	TGTGCCAGCAGACCAGCGGGAGGTCGGTACAATGAGCAGTTCTTC
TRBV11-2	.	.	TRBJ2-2	CASSPQRVNTGELFF	TGTGCCAGCAGCCCCCAGCGGGTTAACACCGGGGAGCTGTTTTTT
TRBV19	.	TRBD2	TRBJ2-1	CASTGLAGANYNEQFF	TGTGCCAGTACGGGACTAGCGGGAGCAAACTACAATGAGCAGTTCTTC
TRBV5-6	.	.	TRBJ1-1	CASSPQGFNTEAFF	TGTGCCAGCAGCCCTCAGGGATTTAACACTGAAGCTTTCTTT
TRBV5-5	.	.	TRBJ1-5	CASSLEESGLGPQHF	TGTGCCAGCAGCTTGGAAGAGTCGGGGCTAGGGCCCCAGCATTTT
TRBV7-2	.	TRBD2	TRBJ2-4	CASSLLAGGTFQYF	TGTGCCAGCAGCTTACTAGCGGGGGGGACGTTTCAGTACTTC
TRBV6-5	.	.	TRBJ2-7	CASSSTLYEQYF	TGTGCCAGCAGCTCGACCCTCTACGAGCAGTACTTC
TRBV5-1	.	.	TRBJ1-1	CASSLGENTEAFF	TGCGCCAGCAGCTTGGGGGAGAACACTGAAGCTTTCTTT
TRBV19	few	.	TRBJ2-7	CASSISRQAHEQYF	TGTGCCAGTAGTATATCGCGACAGGCCCACGAGCAGTACTTC
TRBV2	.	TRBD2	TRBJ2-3	CASRFTSGGGDTQYF	TGTGCCAGCAGGTTCACTAGCGGGGGGGGAGATACGCAGTATTTT
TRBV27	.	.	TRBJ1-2	CASSLLQGEGGYTF	TGTGCCAGCAGTTTACTACAGGGAGAAGGCGGCTACACCTTC
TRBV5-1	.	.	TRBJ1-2	CASSLGGTSNYGYTF	TGCGCCAGCAGCTTAGGAGGGACAAGTAACTATGGCTACACCTTC
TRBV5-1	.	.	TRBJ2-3	CASSFGGKTDTQYF	TGCGCCAGCAGCTTCGGAGGGAAGACAGATACGCAGTATTTT
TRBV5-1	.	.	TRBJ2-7	CASSLVAHGGEQYF	TGCGCCAGCAGCTTGGTGGCCCACGGCGGCGAGCAGTACTTC
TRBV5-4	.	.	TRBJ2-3	CASSAGGWGADTQYF	TGTGCCAGCAGCGCTGGGGGGTGGGGGGCAGATACGCAGTATTTT
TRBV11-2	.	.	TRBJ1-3	CASSLVDSRNTIYF	TGTGCCAGCAGCTTAGTGGACAGTCGAAACACCATATATTTT
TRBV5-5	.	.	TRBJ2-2	CASRRASNTGELFF	TGTGCCAGCAGAAGGGCTTCGAACACCGGGGAGCTGTTTTTT
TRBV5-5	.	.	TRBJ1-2	CASSLWGGARYGYTF	TGTGCCAGCAGCTTGTGGGGGGGCGCCCGATATGGCTACACCTTC
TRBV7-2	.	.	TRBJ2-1	CASSLPTVLEFF	TGTGCCAGCAGCCTCCCGACGGTGTTAGAGTTCTTC
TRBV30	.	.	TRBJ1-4	CAWSVGAASTNEKLFF	TGTGCCTGGAGTGTAGGGGCAGCTTCAACTAATGAAAAACTGTTTTTT
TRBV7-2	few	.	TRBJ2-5	CASSPSPGQETQYF	TGTGCCAGCTCCCCCTCCCCAGGGCAAGAGACCCAGTACTTC
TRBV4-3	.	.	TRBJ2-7	CASSQRQTYEQYF	TGCGCCAGCAGCCAGCGACAGACCTACGAGCAGTACTTC
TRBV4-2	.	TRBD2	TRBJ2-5	CASSVRTSGGSETQYF	TGTGCCAGCAGCGTGCGGACTAGCGGGGGGAGTGAGACCCAGTACTTC
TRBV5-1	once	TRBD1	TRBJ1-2	CASSLAPGGNYGYTF	TGCGCCAGCAGCTTGGCTCCAGGGGGCAACTATGGCTACACCTTC
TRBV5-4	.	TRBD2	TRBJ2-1	CASSLYVLAGANEQFF	TGTGCCAGCAGCTTGTACGTGCTAGCGGGAGCAAATGAGCAGTTCTTC
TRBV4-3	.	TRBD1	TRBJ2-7	CASSQRTGGTYEQYF	TGCGCCAGCAGCCAACGGACAGGGGGAACGTACGAGCAGTACTTC
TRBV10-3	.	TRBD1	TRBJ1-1	CAIRGTATEAFF	TGTGCCATCAGAGGGACAGCCACTGAAGCTTTCTTT
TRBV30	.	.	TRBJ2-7	CAWTRPPSYEQYF	TGTGCCTGGACTAGGCCGCCCTCCTACGAGCAGTACTTC
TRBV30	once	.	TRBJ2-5	CAWSKGHLQVETQYF	TGTGCCTGGAGTAAAGGACACTTACAAGTGGAGACCCAGTACTTC
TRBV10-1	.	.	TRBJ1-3	CASLFRRPSGNTIYF	TGCGCCAGCCTGTTTCGGAGGCCCTCTGGAAACACCATATATTTT
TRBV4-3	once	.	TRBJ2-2	CASSPGAGKDTGELFF	TGCGCCAGCAGCCCCGGGGCCGGTAAGGACACCGGGGAGCTGTTTTTT
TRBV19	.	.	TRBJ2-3	CASSNSWRDTQYF	TGTGCCAGTAGTAACTCCTGGAGGGATACGCAGTATTTT
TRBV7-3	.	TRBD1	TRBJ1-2	CASSPGQGGYTF	TGTGCCAGCAGTCCGGGACAGGGAGGCTACACCTTC
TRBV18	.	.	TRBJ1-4	CASSNRDEKLFF	TGTGCCAGCTCAAACAGGGATGAAAAACTGTTTTTT
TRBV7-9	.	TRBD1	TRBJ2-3	CASSLSGGTNTQYF	TGTGCCAGCAGCTTATCAGGGGGCACCAATACGCAGTATTTT
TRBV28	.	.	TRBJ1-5	CASSFISGTLNQPQHF	TGTGCCAGCAGTTTTATCTCCGGGACATTGAATCAGCCCCAGCATTTT
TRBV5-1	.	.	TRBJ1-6	CASSSRQGGSYSPLHF	TGCGCCAGCAGCTCGCGGCAGGGTGGTAGTTATTCACCCCTCCACTTT
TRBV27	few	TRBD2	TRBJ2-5	CASSRPGLAGETQYF	TGTGCCAGCAGCCGGCCCGGACTAGCGGGTGAGACCCAGTACTTC
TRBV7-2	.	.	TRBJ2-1	CASSLGVRVNEQFF	TGTGCCAGCAGCTTAGGGGTTAGGGTCAATGAGCAGTTCTTC
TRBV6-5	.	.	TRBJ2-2	CASSRAGNTGELFF	TGTGCCAGCAGCCGGGCAGGGAATACCGGGGAGCTGTTTTTT
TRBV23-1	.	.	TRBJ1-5	CASSEDQPQHF	TGCGCCAGCAGTGAAGATCAGCCCCAGCATTTT
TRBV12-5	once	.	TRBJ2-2	CASGYTNTGELFF	TGTGCTAGTGGGTATACGAACACCGGGGAGCTGTTTTTT
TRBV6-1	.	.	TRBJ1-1	CASSEEGGGLSAEAFF	TGTGCCAGCAGTGAAGAGGGAGGGGGGTTAAGCGCTGAAGCTTTCTTT
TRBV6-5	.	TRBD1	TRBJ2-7	CASSYFGQGSYEQYF	TGTGCCAGCAGTTACTTTGGACAGGGATCCTACGAGCAGTACTTC
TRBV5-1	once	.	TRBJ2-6	CASSIAGGAGANVLTF	TGCGCCAGCAGCATCGCCGGTGGGGCTGGGGCCAACGTCCTGACTTTC